Presented here are 10 T cell receptor beta chains from one specimen sequenced in a study of blood T cell repertoires in COVID-19. The repertoire was sequenced with immunoSEQ multiplex PCR; TCRdb's copy has only in-frame clones and lacks some. Among about 220,000 clones, 82% were seen once, and the ten largest hold 3% to 4%. The sequenced material came from PBMCs or T cells enriched from blood (not recorded which). The receptors were sampled from an older woman who had recovered from COVID-19.

V and J are TRBV7-2 and TRBJ2-1; the match to TRBD2 covers 7 bases. Germline values: CDR1 SGHTA, CDR2 FQGNSA. V lost 5 bases to trimming and J lost 0 bases; unmatched junction nucleotides: 4. This CDR3 comprises 15 residues. The CDR3 DNA follows: TGTGCCAGCAGCCACGAGCGGGGCTCCTACAATGAGCAGTTCTTC. Translating gives CASSHERGSYNEQFF.

This clone was seen just once. The chain joins TRBV2 to TRBJ1-6, with D possibly being TRBD1 (6 bases). The V end lost 6 bases, the J end lost 2 bases, and 11 bases lay between the germline ends. The CDR3 is 15 amino acids. Germline-derived CDR1 and CDR2 are SNHLY and FYNNEI. This chain's CDR3 is CASSRTDPYNSPLHF. The CDR3 DNA reads TGTGCCAGCAGCAGGACAGATCCCTATAATTCACCCCTCCACTTT.

This clone was counted a single time. The chain carries TRBV7-2 and TRBJ2-1; 8 bases line up with TRBD2. J gave up 12 bases and V 5 bases, and 6 bases lay outside the gene matches. Germline CDR1 is SGHTA and CDR2 is FQGNSA. The CDR3 consists of 12 residues. CDR3 sequence (DNA): TGTGCCAGCAGCAAGCTAGCGGGTACGCAGTTCTTC. Its translation: CASSKLAGTQFF.

V usage is TRBV27 and J usage is TRBJ1-1; no clear D gene. The CDR3 extends over 13 amino acids. Between the trimmed V and J ends, which lost 6 bases and 0 bases, there was a span of 8 bases. Germline CDR1 and CDR2: MNHEY and SMNVEV (reference sequence). This CDR3 is CASSLQLNTEAFF. Here the CDR3 DNA reads TGTGCCAGCAGCTTACAGTTGAACACTGAAGCTTTCTTT.

The V gene is TRBV6-6, the J gene TRBJ2-1; possibly TRBD2 for D (5 bases). Trimming pared 2 bases from V and 15 bases from J, leaving 17 bases between. The length of the CDR3 is 13 residues. Germline CDR1 is MNHNY and CDR2 is SVGAGI (reference sequence). The CDR3 loop reads CASSYRGNTATFF. The CDR3 region has the DNA TGTGCCAGCAGTTACCGGGGAAACACGGCCACGTTCTTC.

This rearrangement joins TRBV3-1 (or the pseudogene TRBV3-2) to TRBJ1-1, with a weak D call TRBD1 (6 bases). This CDR3 has 14 amino acids. Looked up from germline, CDR1 is LGHDT and CDR2 is YNNKEL (reference sequence). V lost 1 base to trimming and J lost 11 bases, with 17 bases between them. Written as DNA, the CDR3 is TGTGCCAGCAGCCAAGCCTCAGGGGCCTTACCGGCTTTCTTT. Translating gives CASSQASGALPAFF.

The rearrangement joins TRBV6-4 to TRBJ1-1; perhaps TRBD1 as D (6 bases). V lost 3 bases and J 6 bases, leaving 11 bases between the germline ends. CDR1 MRHNA and CDR2 SNTAGT come from the germline V gene. This CDR3 comprises 13 residues. The CDR3 DNA reads as TGTGCCAGCAGTGAAGAGGGGGGGGCTGAAGCTTTCTTT. Its protein product is CASSEEGGAEAFF.

J is TRBJ1-3 and V is TRBV19; the match to TRBD1 covers 7 bases. With V trimmed by 6 bases and J by 2 bases, 13 bases remained unmatched. The CDR3 is made up of 17 amino acids. Germline V CDR1 and CDR2: LNHDA, SQIVND (reference sequence). This CDR3 is CASSPYGQAATGNTIYF. CDR3 nucleotide sequence: TGTGCCAGTAGCCCCTACGGACAGGCGGCAACTGGAAACACCATATATTTT.

The chain links TRBV6-6 to TRBJ2-5, with D tentatively TRBD2 (5 bases). Germline CDR1 MNHNY, CDR2 SVGAGI (reference sequence). The CDR3 covers 13 residues. V was shortened by 6 bases and J by 2 bases, with 10 bases between the two germline ends. CDR3 amino acids: CASSPRRQETQYF. The CDR3 region has the DNA TGTGCCAGCAGCCCAAGGAGGCAAGAGACCCAGTACTTC.

This chain connects TRBV19 to TRBJ1-2; no reliable D call. The CDR3 is 15 amino acids. Germline CDR1 and CDR2: LNHDA and SQIVND (reference sequence). V was shortened by 3 bases and J by 2 bases, with 13 bases between the two germline ends. In nucleotides, the CDR3 is TGTGCCAGTAGTATGGGAGGCACCAAGAACTATGGCTACACCTTC. Translated, it gives CASSMGGTKNYGYTF.